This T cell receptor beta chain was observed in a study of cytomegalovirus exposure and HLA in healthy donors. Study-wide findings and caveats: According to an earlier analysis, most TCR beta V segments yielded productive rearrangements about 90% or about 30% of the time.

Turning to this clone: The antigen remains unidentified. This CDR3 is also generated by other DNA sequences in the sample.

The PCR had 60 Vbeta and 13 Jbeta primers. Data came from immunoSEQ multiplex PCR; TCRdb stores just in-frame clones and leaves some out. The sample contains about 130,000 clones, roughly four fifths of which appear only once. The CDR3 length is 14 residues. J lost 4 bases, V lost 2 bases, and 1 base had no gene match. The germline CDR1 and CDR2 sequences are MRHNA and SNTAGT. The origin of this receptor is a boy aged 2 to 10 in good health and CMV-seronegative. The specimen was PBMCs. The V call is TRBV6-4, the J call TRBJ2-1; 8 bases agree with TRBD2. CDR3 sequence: CASSDSGGYNEQFF. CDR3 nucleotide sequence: TGTGCCAGCAGTGACAGCGGGGGTTACAATGAGCAGTTCTTC.